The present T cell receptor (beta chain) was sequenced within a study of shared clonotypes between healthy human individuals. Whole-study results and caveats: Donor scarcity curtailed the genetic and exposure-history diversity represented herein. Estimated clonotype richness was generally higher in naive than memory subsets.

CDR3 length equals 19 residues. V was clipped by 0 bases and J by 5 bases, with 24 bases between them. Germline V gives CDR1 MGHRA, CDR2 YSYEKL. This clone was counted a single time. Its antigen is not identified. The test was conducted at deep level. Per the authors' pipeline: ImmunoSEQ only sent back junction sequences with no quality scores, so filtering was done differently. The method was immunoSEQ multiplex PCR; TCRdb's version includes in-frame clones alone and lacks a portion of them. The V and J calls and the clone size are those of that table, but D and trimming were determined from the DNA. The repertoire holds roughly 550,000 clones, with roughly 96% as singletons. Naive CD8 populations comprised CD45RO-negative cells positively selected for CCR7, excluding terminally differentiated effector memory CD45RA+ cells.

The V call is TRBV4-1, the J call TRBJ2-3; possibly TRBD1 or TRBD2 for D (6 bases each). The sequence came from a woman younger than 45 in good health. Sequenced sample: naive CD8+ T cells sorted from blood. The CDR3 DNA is TGCGCCAGCAGCCAAGAGAGGTTTGGTTTGGCTAGGGGGGAAGATACGCAGTATTTT. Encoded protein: CASSQERFGLARGEDTQYF.